Below, one T cell receptor (beta chain) is given with its context. Its antigen specificity is not known. Nothing much larger sits one base from this clone, and base qualities are not available. The cohort comprised some 700 healthy bone marrow donors. All cohort members were sampled while nominally healthy, although unrecorded immune exposures were likely present. The donor was CMV seropositive and belonged to the group of 250 to 350 seropositive cohort members. A peripheral blood sample was collected from each donor, and TCR beta sequencing was performed on peripheral blood mononuclear cells. The Qiagen DNeasy Blood Extraction Kit was used to extract genomic DNA from the blood cell samples. This sample was taken from a study of cytomegalovirus exposure and HLA in healthy donors (dated by TCRdb to the late 2010s). A note on the overall study: An earlier analysis of roughly 630 of the donors reported 276 Gb of sequence data and approximately 110 million unique TCR beta sequences from about 179 million T cells. An early release covering more than 500 HLA-typed donors comprised roughly 300 gigabases of sequencing data and some 79 million unique TCR sequences. Of the 300 to 500 genotyped donors, 65% to 90% were placed in the genetic ancestry cluster associated with self-reported Caucasian donors. The study aimed to test whether cataloging public T cell receptors could reveal signatures of past pathogen exposure. The study used immunosequencing to profile the T cell repertoires of about 670 subjects and linked those repertoires to cytomegalovirus serostatus. A separate validation cohort of over a hundred different subjects was used in addition to the 666-subject first cohort. The study combined high-throughput TCR immunosequencing, statistical association of individual TCRs with disease status, and machine learning to predict cytomegalovirus infection status. A later analysis re-analyzed previously published TCR beta repertoires from 660 or so donors and added high-resolution HLA genotyping to study TCR occurrence patterns. The later analysis used no new phenotypic data to find candidate immune exposures, relying instead on TCR beta sequences and their occurrence across donors. In an earlier analysis of a few hundred of the donors, high-throughput TCR beta sequencing was used to judge whether each TCR beta V gene segment behaved as functional or pseudogenic. Donor age, sex, ethnicity and CMV serostatus were collected together with the repertoire data. A later genetic analysis used genome-wide SNP genotypes for about three fifths of the roughly 700 donors, treating that subset as a discovery cohort. All discovery cohort repertoires had been generated on a single sequencing platform. HLA typing included class I and class II loci at four-digit resolution. The number of typed donors differed by locus: about 620-640 for A, B, C, DRB1 and DQB1; 500 to 550 for DQA1; roughly 600 for DPA1; and 400 to 480 for DPB1. Four or five DR-DQ haplotypes were treated as single units for association and clustering because of strong linkage in the cohort. On average, around 200,000 unique TCR beta nucleotide sequences were sequenced per donor among a few hundred genotyped donors of the cohort, with roughly 18% of those sequences being non-productive.

Findings and caveats that apply to the study as a whole: Because some donors lacked HLA typing at each locus, the association tests relied only on the typed subset. When HLA alleles, especially DR and DQ, strongly co-occurred, TCR associations were difficult to assign to individual alleles. In a later analysis, some 17,000 TCR beta sequences were associated with specific HLA alleles at a false discovery rate of 0.05. Most TCR sequences were seen in very few donors, while some public TCRs were found in many individuals. An association between a missense DCLRE1C variant and V-gene and J-gene trimming of TCR beta chains was found in a later genetic analysis and replicated in an independent cohort. According to a later analysis, TCR association rates differed among HLA loci, with DRB1 alleles showing the most associated TCRs and HLA-C alleles showing the fewest. Linkage disequilibrium might explain the correlated functional status among segregating V segments, but an unknown experimental factor could not be ruled out. In a later analysis, HLA-associated TCR beta chains showed more clonal expansion and lower generation probabilities than non-associated chains that were equally common. The authors suggested that the approach could potentially be extended to other disease states and immunological phenotypes. A few of the identified cytomegalovirus-associated TCR beta chains were confirmed in vitro to be specific for cytomegalovirus antigens. A further reported finding was that TCR beta sequences accurately predicted the HLA-A and HLA-B alleles for most subjects in the first cohort. Immune exposure information for the cohort was limited to CMV serostatus. In an earlier analysis of about 600 of the donors, most TCR beta V segments appeared in productive rearrangements about 90% or about 30% of the time, broadly matching IMGT annotations. Some IMGT-functional V segments, including TRBV6-2 and TRBV6-3, could not be told apart with the 87-base-pair reads, so those segments were excluded. A later analysis found that most CMV-associated TCR beta chains appeared HLA-restricted, with HLA associations seemingly driven largely by CMV exposure. Sequencing depth was assumed to be roughly uniform across donors in the presence/absence analyses, though that assumption may not hold. According to a later genetic analysis, donors in an Asian-associated ancestry cluster had fewer N-insertions in productive TCRs than the roughly 700-donor mean. Because counts were too low, approximately 15 rarely observed V segments, including chromosome 9 orphons, were excluded from the earlier analysis of several hundred of the donors. Cytomegalovirus status was reported to be diagnosed by the classifier with high specificity and sensitivity in both the original and validation cohorts. The study gave a list of more than 150 TCR beta chains associated with cytomegalovirus. A later analysis reported that several top co-occurrence clusters appeared linked to parvovirus B19, influenza, CMV and Epstein-Barr virus. This cohort had only TCR beta chains sequenced, and the lack of alpha or paired-chain data limited which features could be detected. A cluster of highly shared sequence variants was judged likely to represent a technical artifact of the sequencing pipeline.

Libraries came from the immunoSEQ multiplex PCR assay. The multiplex PCR relied on a mix of 60 forward primers for TCR Vbeta segments and 13 reverse primers for TCR Jbeta segments. A multiplex PCR assay on genomic DNA amplified the CDR3 region of rearranged TCR beta genes. The amplified TCR beta libraries were sequenced on the Illumina HiSeq System as 87-base-pair reads. The paper's processing steps were these. A later analysis counted about 80 million unique TCR beta chains across the 600 to 850 repertoires, and roughly 9.9 million of these chains were shared by at least two donors. To remove PCR and sequencing errors, raw reads were error-corrected and collapsed into unique sequences using a nearest-neighbor algorithm that merged closely related sequences. To assign V, D and J gene segments, CDR3 sequences were aligned to IMGT reference sequences. For a sequence to be retained, at least a six-nucleotide match to both a V gene segment and a J gene segment was required. Rearrangements were classified as productive when the CDR3 lacked stop codons and remained in frame with V and J, and all other rearrangements were classified as non-productive. CDR3 was defined according to IMGT convention as the region running from the second conserved V-encoded cysteine to the conserved J-encoded phenylalanine. In an earlier analysis of around 540 of the donors, sequences lacking an unambiguous match to a single V gene segment were excluded. In an earlier analysis of approximately 590 of the donors, a V segment was called functional when productive rearrangements were above 56.7%, and segregating when the standard deviation between donors exceeded 5%. A statistical classification framework was developed to diagnose cytomegalovirus status using the catalog of TCR beta chain sequences. In a later analysis, TCR nucleotide sequences were compared against IMGT/GENE-DB human TR gene sequences so that V and J genes could be assigned. A later analysis assigned CDR3 sequences and most-parsimonious VDJ recombination scenarios with the TCRdist pipeline. In a later analysis, each TCR beta chain was defined by its CDR3 amino acid sequence together with its V-gene family, and reads without a unique V-gene family were excluded. To address suspected cross-contamination and a sequencing artifact, a later analysis removed some 620 highly shared, low-generation-probability nucleotide sequences. For each public chain, a later analysis derived a clonal expansion index from normalized ranks of inferred template counts within each repertoire. In a later analysis, generation probabilities were computed using a VDJ recombination model fitted to out-of-frame rearrangements, and the results were checked against IGoR. In a later analysis, TCR-TCR, TCR-HLA and TCR-CMV co-occurrence was scored with hypergeometric tests, and a repertoire-size bias correction was applied to TCR pairs. To estimate false discovery rates, a later analysis permuted the HLA or CMV assignments 20 times. In a later analysis, co-occurring TCRs were grouped using DBSCAN, with TCRdist sequence similarity added in when clustering inside HLA-allele-positive subsets. For co-occurrence clustering, repertoires with fewer than 30,000 or more than 120,000 public chains were excluded, along with roughly five repertoires with anomalous nucleotide sharing. Sourced from immuneACCESS, this table was stored by TCRdb with only in-frame sequences that have V and J called. A share of the clones is absent; for the studies checked, an unresolved V gene accounts for under half, and the remainder has no known explanation. The DNA gave D and trimming, while V, J and clone size come from that table. The sample table records roughly 260,000 clones; 84% of these occur just once. The top ten clonotypes cover approximately 2% of the sample.

The germline V gene encodes CDR1 MDHEN and CDR2 SYDVKM. The CDR3 sequence holds 14 residues, the cysteine and phenylalanine included. CDR3 DNA is the only sequence kept; it has 42 bases, read in frame from the first base. The junction shows trimming of 4 bases on V and 7 bases on J, and the gene matches do not reach 7 bases of it. The V gene is TRBV28 and the J gene is TRBJ2-1; 7 junctional bases match TRBD1. This clonotype originated in a woman between 35 and 50 years old in good health and CMV-seropositive. Specimen: PBMCs. Read as DNA, the sequence is TGTGCCAGCAGTTCATCCACCAGGGGGAATGAGCAGTTCTTC. Its protein reads: CASSSSTRGNEQFF.